This TCR beta chain was sequenced for a study of blood T cell repertoires in COVID-19. The CDR3 runs 15 residues. From germline, CDR1 is SNHLY and CDR2 FYNNEI. Unmatched junction bases numbered 9, after V lost 7 bases and J lost 1 base. TCRdb keeps only in-frame clones here, not all; method: immunoSEQ multiplex PCR. The sample has around 160,000 clones; about 90% are singletons. The sequence was obtained from a man aged 80 or over with acute or convalescent COVID-19. The chain joins TRBV2 to TRBJ2-7; 8 bases line up with TRBD2. The sequenced sample consisted of peripheral blood. This CDR3 is CASNRLASSSYEQYF. DNA of the CDR3: TGTGCCAGCAACCGACTAGCGAGCTCTTCCTACGAGCAGTACTTC.